These 4 T cell receptor beta chains were sequenced from one sample in a study of STAT5B mutations in CD4+ large granular lymphocyte leukemia. The assay was immunoSEQ multiplex PCR, and TCRdb's table has in-frame clones only and misses some. The sample consists of about 35,000 clones, 65% to 70% of them appearing once. The specimen was CD4+ T cells from blood buffy coats. Receptors originate from a human donor in good health.

V usage is TRBV6-6 and J usage is TRBJ1-4; D is possibly TRBD1 (5 bases). The ends were cut back, 6 bases at V and 8 bases at J, with 13 bases in the middle. Germline V lookup: CDR1 MNHNY, CDR2 SVGAGI (reference sequence). This CDR3 has 13 residues. DNA of the CDR3: TGTGCCAGCAGGTCGGGACCGAAAGAAAAACTGTTTTTT. It codes for CASRSGPKEKLFF.

The chain has TRBV28 and TRBJ2-1; 9 nucleotides align to TRBD2. The CDR3 is 18 amino acids. V trimming: 6 bases; J trimming: 0 bases; junction bases outside the gene matches: 12. Germline V gene lookup returns CDR1 MDHEN and CDR2 SYDVKM. CDR3 sequence: CASRTGTSFVGSYNEQFF. The CDR3 DNA reads TGTGCCAGCAGGACCGGGACTAGCTTTGTCGGCTCCTACAATGAGCAGTTCTTC.

The V gene is TRBV18, the J gene TRBJ1-5, with a weak D call TRBD1 (6 bases). In germline, CDR1 is KGHSH, CDR2 LQKENI. V dropped 1 base and J dropped 7 bases, with 11 bases sitting between them. The CDR3 consists of 14 residues. Here the CDR3 DNA reads TGTGCCAGCTCACCACGTACAGGGTTACAGCCCCAGCATTTT. Its protein is CASSPRTGLQPQHF.

V and J are TRBV4-2 and TRBJ2-3, with 15 nucleotides matching TRBD2. The J segment lost 3 bases and the V segment lost 6 bases, leaving 4 bases of the junction unmatched. The CDR3 is 16 residues long. The V gene's germline CDR1 is LGHNA and CDR2 YNFKEQ. The CDR3 DNA sequence: TGTGCCAGCAGACCTGGACTAGCGGGGGGGACAGATACGCAGTATTTT. Translation gives CASRPGLAGGTDTQYF.